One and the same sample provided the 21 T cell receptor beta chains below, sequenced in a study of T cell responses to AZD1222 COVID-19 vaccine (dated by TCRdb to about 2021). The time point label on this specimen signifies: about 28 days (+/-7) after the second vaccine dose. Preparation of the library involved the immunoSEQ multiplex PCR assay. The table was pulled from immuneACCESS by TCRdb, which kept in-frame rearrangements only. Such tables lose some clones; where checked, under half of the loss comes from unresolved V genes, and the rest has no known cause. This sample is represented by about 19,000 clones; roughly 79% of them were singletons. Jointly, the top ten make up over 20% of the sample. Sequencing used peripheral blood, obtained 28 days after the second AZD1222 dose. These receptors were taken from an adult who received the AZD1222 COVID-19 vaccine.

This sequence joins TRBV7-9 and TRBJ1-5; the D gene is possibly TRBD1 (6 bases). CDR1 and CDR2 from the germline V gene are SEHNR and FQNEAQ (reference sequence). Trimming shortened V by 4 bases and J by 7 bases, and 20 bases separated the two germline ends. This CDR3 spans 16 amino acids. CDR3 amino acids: CASSSTYGGGRQPQHF. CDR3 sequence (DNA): TGTGCCAGCAGCTCTACTTACGGCGGGGGGCGACAGCCCCAGCATTTT.

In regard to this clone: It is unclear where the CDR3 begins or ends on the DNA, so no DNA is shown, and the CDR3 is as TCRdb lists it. This chain's CDR3 is CASSFGSGAEAFF. The chain carries TRBV13 and TRBJ1-1. 13 amino acids form the CDR3, both terminal residues included. Germline-derived CDR1 and CDR2 are PRHDT and FYEKMQ (reference sequence).

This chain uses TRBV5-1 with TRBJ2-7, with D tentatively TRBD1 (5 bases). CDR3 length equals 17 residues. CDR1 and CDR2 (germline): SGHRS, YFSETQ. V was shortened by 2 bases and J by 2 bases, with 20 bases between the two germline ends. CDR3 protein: CASSFRAGNYRPYEQYF. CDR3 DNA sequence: TGCGCCAGCAGCTTTCGGGCAGGGAATTACCGCCCCTACGAGCAGTACTTC.

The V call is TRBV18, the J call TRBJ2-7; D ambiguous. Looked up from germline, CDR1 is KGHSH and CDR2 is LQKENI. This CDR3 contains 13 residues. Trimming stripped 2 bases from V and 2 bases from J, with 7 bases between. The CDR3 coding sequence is TGTGCCAGCTCACCAAACACTCCCTACGAGCAGTACTTC. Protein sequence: CASSPNTPYEQYF.

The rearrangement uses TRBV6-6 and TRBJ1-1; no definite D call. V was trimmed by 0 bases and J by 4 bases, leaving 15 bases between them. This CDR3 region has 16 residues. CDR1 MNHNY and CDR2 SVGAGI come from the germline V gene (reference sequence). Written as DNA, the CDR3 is TGTGCCAGCAGTTACTCGAAGGATTGGCGGGGCACTGAAGCTTTCTTT. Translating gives CASSYSKDWRGTEAFF.

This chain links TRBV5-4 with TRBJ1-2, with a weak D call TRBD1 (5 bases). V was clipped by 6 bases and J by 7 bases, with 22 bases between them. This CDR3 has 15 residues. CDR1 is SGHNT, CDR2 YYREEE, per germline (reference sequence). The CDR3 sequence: CASTQGGPGRAGYTF. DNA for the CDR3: TGTGCCAGCACCCAGGGAGGCCCTGGGCGAGCTGGCTACACCTTC.

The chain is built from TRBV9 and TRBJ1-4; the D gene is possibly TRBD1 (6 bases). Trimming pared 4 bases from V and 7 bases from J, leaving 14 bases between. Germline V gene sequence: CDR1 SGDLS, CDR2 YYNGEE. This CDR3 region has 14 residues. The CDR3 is CASSPQGLREKLFF. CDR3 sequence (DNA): TGTGCCAGCAGCCCCCAGGGGCTTCGTGAAAAACTGTTTTTT.

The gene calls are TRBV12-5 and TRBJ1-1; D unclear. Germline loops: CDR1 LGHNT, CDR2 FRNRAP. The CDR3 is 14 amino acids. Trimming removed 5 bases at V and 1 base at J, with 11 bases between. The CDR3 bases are TGTGCTAGTGGTCCCCGGGGAGGGAACACTGAAGCTTTCTTT. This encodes CASGPRGGNTEAFF.

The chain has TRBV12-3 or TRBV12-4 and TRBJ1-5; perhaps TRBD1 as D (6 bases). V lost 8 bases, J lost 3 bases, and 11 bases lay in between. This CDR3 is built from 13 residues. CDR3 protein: CASETGNNQPQHF. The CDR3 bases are TGTGCCAGCGAAACAGGGAACAATCAGCCCCAGCATTTT.

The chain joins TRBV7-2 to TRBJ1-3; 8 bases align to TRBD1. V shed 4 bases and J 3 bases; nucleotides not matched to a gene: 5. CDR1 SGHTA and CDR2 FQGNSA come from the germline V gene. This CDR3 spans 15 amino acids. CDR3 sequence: CASSSDRGHGNTIYF. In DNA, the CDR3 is TGTGCCAGCAGCTCCGACAGGGGCCATGGAAACACCATATATTTT.

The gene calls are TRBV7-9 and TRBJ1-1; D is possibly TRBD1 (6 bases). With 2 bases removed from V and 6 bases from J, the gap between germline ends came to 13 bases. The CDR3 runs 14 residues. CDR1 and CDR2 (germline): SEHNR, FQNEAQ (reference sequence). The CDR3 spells CASSLTTGSSEAFF. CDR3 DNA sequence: TGTGCCAGCAGCTTAACGACAGGTAGCTCTGAAGCTTTCTTT.

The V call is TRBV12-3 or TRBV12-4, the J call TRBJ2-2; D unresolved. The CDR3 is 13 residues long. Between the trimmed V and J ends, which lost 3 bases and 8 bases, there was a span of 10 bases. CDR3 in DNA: TGTGCCAGCAGTTTTACGGTTGCGGGGGAGCTGTTTTTT. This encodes CASSFTVAGELFF.

The CDR3 loop reads CASSPADRGDSPLHF. In DNA form, the CDR3 reads TGTGCCAGCAGCCCCGCGGACAGGGGGGATTCACCCCTCCACTTT. The rearrangement links TRBV3-1 (or the pseudogene TRBV3-2) to TRBJ1-6; 10 nucleotides agree with TRBD1. In germline, CDR1 is LGHDT, CDR2 YNNKEL (reference sequence). CDR3 length: 15 residues. V dropped 4 bases and J dropped 8; count of bases not matched to a gene: 5.

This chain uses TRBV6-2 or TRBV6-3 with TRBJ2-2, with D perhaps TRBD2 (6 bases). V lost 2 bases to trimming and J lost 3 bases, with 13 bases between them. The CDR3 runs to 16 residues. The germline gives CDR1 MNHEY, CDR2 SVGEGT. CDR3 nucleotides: TGTGCCAGCAGTTACGTCGGCGGGACCCACACCGGGGAGCTGTTTTTT. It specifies CASSYVGGTHTGELFF.

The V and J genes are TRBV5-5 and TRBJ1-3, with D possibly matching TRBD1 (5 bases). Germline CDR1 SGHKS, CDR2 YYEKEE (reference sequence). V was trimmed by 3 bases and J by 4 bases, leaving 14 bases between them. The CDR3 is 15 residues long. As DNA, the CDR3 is TGTGCCAGCAGCTGGGGGGAGGGACGCGGAAACACCATATATTTT. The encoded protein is CASSWGEGRGNTIYF.

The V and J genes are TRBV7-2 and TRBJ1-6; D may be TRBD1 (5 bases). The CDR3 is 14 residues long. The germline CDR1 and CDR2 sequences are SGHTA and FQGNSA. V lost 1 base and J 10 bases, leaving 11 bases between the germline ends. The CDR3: CASSLGAGSSPLHF. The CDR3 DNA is TGTGCCAGCAGCTTAGGGGCAGGGAGCTCACCCCTCCACTTT.

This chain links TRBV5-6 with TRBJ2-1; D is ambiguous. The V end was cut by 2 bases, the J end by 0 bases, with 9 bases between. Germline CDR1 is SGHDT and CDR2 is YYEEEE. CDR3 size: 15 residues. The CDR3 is CASSLPFSSYNEQFF. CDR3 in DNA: TGTGCCAGCAGCTTACCCTTTAGCTCCTACAATGAGCAGTTCTTC.

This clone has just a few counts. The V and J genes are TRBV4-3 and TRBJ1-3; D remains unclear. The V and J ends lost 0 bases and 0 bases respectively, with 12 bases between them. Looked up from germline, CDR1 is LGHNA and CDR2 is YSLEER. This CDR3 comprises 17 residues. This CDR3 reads CASSQDSPVSSGNTIYF. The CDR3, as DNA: TGCGCCAGCAGCCAAGATAGCCCGGTGAGCTCTGGAAACACCATATATTTT.

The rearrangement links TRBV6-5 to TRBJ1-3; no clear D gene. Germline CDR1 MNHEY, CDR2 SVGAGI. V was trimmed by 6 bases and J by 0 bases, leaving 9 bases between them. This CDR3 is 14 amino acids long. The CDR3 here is CASRTTSSGNTIYF. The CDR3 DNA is TGTGCCAGCAGGACCACGAGCTCTGGAAACACCATATATTTT.

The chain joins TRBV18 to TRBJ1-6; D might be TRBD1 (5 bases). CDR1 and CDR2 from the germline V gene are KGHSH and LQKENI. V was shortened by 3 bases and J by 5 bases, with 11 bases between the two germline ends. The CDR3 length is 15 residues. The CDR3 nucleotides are TGTGCCAGCTCACCCGTGAGCAGGGATAATTCACCCCTCCACTTT. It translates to CASSPVSRDNSPLHF.

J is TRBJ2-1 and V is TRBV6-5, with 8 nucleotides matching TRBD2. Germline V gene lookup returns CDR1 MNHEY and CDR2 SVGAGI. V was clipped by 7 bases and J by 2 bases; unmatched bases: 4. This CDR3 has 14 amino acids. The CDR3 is CASTRAGAYNEQFF. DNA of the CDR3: TGTGCCAGCACCCGAGCGGGAGCCTACAATGAGCAGTTCTTC.